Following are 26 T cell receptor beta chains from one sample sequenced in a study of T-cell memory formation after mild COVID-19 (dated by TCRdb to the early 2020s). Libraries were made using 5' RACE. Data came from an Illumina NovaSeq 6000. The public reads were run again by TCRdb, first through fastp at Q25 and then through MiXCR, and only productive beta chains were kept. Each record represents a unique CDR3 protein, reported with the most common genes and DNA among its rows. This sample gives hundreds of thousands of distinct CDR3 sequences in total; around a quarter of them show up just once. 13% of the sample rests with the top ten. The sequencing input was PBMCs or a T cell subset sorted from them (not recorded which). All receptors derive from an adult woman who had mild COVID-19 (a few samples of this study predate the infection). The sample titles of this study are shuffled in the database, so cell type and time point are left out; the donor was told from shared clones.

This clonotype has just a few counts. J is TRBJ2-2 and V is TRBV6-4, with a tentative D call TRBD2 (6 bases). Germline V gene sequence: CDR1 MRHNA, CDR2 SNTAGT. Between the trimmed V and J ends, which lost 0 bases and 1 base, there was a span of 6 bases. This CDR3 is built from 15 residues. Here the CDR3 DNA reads TGTGCCAGCAGTGACTCGGGGGGGAACACCGGGGAGCTGTTTTTT. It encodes CASSDSGGNTGELFF.

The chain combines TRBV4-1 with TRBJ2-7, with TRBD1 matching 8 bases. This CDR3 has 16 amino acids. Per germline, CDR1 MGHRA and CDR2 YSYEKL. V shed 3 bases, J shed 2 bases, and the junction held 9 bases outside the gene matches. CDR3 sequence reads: CASSQRGTGDPYEQYF. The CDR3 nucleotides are TGCGCCAGCAGCCAGAGGGGGACAGGAGACCCCTACGAGCAGTACTTC.

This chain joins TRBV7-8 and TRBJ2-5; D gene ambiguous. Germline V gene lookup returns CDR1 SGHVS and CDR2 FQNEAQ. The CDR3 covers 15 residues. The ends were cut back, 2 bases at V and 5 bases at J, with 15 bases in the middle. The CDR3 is CASSLSLRIVETQYF. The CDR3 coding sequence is TGTGCCAGCAGCTTATCCCTTCGGATCGTCGAGACCCAGTACTTC.

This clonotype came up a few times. The CDR3 DNA is TGCAGTGCTAGCGGTTGGAGGGATGGCTACACCTTC. It encodes CSASGWRDGYTF. This rearrangement joins TRBV20-1 to TRBJ1-2; D gene unclear. The CDR3 has 12 residues. V was shortened by 3 bases and J by 6 bases, with 11 bases between the two germline ends. Germline V gives CDR1 DFQATT, CDR2 SNEGSKA (reference sequence).

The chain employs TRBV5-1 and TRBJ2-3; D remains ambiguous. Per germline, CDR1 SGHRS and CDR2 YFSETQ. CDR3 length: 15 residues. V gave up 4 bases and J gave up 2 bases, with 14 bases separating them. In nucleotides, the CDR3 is TGCGCCAGCAGCCTGACTGGCGTAGACACAGATACGCAGTATTTT. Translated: CASSLTGVDTDTQYF.

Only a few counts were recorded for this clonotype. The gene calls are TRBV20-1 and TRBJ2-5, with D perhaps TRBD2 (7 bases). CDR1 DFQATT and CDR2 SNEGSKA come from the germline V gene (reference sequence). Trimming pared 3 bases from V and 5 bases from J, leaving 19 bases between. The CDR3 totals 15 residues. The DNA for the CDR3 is TGCAGTGCTAGGGATGGGGGGGGCCCATTGGAGACCCAGTACTTC. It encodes CSARDGGGPLETQYF.

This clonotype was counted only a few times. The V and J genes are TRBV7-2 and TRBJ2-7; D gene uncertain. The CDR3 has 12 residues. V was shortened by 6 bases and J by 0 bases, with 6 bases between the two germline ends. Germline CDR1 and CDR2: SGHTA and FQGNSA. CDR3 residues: CASSSVSYEQYF. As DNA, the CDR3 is TGTGCCAGCAGTTCCGTCTCCTACGAGCAGTACTTC.

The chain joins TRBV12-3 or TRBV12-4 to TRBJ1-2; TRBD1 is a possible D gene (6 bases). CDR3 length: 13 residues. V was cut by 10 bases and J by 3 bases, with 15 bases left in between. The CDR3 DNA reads TGTGCCACCATGAGAGGGGGGGACTATGGCTACACCTTC. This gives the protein CATMRGGDYGYTF.

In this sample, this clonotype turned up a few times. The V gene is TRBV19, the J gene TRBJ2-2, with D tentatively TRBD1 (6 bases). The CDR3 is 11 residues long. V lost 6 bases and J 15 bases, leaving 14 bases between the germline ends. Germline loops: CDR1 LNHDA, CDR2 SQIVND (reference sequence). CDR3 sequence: CASRQQGRVFF. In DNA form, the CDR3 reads TGTGCCAGTAGGCAACAGGGAAGGGTGTTTTTT.

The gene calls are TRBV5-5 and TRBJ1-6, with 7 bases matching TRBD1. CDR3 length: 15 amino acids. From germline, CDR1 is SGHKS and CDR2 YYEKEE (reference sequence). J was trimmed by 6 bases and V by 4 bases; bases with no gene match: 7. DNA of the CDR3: TGTGCCAGCAGCGCGGCCGGGACAGTTAATTCACCCCTCCACTTT. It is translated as CASSAAGTVNSPLHF.

The CDR3 loop is CASSLTPGGSGDNEQFF. CDR3 coding DNA: TGTGCCAGCAGCTTAACCCCGGGGGGTAGCGGGGACAATGAGCAGTTCTTC. The chain uses TRBV7-3 and TRBJ2-1; 8 bases are a match to TRBD2. The CDR3 totals 17 residues. Unmatched junction bases numbered 9, after V lost 0 bases and J lost 5 bases. The germline V gene encodes CDR1 SGHTA and CDR2 FQGTGA.

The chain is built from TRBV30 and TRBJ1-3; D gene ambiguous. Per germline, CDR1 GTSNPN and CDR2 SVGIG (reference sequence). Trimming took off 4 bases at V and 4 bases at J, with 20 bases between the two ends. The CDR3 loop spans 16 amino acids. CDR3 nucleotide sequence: TGTGCCTGGAACCTAACGACACGAGGAATCGGAAACACCATATATTTT. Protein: CAWNLTTRGIGNTIYF.

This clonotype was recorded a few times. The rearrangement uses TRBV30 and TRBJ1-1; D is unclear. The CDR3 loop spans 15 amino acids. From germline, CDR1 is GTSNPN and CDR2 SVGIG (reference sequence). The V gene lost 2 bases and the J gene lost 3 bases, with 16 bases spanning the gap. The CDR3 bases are TGTGCCTGGAGTCCTCCGGCGGGTTTGGACACTGAAGCTTTCTTT. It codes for CAWSPPAGLDTEAFF.

The CDR3 region has the DNA TGTGCCAGCAGCGCTACAGGGGTCCAAGAGACCCAGTACTTC. As protein: CASSATGVQETQYF. V usage is TRBV7-3 and J usage is TRBJ2-5; 7 positions match TRBD1. The V gene end was trimmed by 5 bases and the J gene end by 1 base; junction bases not matched to a gene: 4. CDR1 is SGHTA, CDR2 FQGTGA, per germline. The CDR3 contains 14 residues. The full variable domain, in which reference TRBV7-3 and TRBJ2-5 provide the parts outside the CDR3, is GAGVSQTPSNKVTEKGKYVELRCDPISGHTALYWYRQSLGQGPEFLIYFQGTGAADDSGLPNDRFFAVRPEGSVSTLKIQRTERGDSAVYLCASSATGVQETQYFGPGTRLLVL.

CDR3: CASRQPGLAETNEQFF. CDR3 in DNA: TGTGCCAGCAGACAACCGGGACTAGCGGAAACTAATGAGCAGTTCTTC. This chain links TRBV6-2 or TRBV6-3 with TRBJ2-1; 11 bases map to TRBD2. This CDR3 contains 16 residues. Germline V gene data show CDR1 as MNHEY and CDR2 as SVGEGT. Unmatched junction bases numbered 11, after V lost 6 bases and J lost 7 bases.

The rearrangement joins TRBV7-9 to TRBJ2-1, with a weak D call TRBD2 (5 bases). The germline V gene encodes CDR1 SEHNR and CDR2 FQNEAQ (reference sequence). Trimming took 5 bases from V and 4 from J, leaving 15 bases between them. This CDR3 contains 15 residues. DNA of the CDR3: TGTGCCAGCAGCGCGTCCTTTCTAGCATACAATGAGCAGTTCTTC. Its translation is CASSASFLAYNEQFF.

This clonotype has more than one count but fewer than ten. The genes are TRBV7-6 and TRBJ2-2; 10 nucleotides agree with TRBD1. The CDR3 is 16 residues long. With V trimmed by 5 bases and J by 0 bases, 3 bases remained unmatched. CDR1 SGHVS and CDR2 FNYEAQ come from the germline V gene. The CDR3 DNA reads TGTGCCAGCAGCCCCGGGACAGGGGCGAACACCGGGGAGCTGTTTTTT. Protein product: CASSPGTGANTGELFF.

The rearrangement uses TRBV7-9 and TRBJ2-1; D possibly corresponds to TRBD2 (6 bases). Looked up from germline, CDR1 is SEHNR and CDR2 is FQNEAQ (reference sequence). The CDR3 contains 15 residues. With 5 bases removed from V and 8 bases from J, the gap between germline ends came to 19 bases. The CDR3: CASSIRGLRNDEQFF. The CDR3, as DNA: TGTGCCAGCAGCATCCGGGGACTTCGCAACGATGAGCAGTTCTTC.

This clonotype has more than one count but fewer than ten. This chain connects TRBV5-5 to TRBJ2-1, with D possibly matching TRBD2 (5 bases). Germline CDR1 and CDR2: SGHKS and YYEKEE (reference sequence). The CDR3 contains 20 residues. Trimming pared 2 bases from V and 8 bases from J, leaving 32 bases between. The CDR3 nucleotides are TGTGCCAGCAGCTTTGTTCCACTCACTAGTAGTATTGGGGTAGACGATGAGCAGTTCTTC. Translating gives CASSFVPLTSSIGVDDEQFF.

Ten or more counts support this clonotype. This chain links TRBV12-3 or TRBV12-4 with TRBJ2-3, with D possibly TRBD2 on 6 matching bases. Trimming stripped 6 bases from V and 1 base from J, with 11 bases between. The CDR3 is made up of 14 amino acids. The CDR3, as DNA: TGTGCCAGCAGGCAAGCGGGCCGCACAGATACGCAGTATTTT. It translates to CASRQAGRTDTQYF.

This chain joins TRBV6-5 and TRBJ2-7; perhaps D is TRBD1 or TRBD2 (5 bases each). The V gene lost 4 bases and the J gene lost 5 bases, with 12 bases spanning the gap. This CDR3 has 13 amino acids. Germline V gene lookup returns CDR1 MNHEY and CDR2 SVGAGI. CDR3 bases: TGTGCCAGCAGTTTCAGGGACGACGACGAGCAGTACTTC. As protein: CASSFRDDDEQYF.

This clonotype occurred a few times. CDR3 loop: CAISGGDGVNYGYTF. The CDR3 DNA reads as TGTGCCATCAGTGGGGGGGACGGGGTTAACTATGGCTACACCTTC. This chain joins TRBV10-3 and TRBJ1-2, with D tentatively TRBD1 (5 bases). The germline V and J ends were trimmed by 4 bases and 1 base, with 13 bases remaining between them. The CDR3 contains 15 residues. Looked up from germline, CDR1 is ENHRY and CDR2 is SYGVKD.

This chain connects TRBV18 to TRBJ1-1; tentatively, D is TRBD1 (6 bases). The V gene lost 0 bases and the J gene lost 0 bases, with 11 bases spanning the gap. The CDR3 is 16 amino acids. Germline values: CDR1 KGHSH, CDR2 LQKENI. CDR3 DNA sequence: TGTGCCAGCTCACCACCTTCTGGGACACTGAACACTGAAGCTTTCTTT. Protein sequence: CASSPPSGTLNTEAFF.

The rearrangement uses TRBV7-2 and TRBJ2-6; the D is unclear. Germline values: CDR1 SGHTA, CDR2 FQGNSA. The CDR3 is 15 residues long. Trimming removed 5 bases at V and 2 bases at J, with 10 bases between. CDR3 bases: TGTGCCAGCAGCCTAAAAAGCCCTGGGGCCAACGTCCTGACTTTC. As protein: CASSLKSPGANVLTF.

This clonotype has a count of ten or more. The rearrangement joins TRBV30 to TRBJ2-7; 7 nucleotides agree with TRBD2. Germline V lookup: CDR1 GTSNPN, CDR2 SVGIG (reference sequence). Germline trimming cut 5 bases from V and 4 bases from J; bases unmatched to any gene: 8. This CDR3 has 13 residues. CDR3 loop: CAWGAGLGYEQYF. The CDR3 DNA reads TGTGCCTGGGGGGCCGGACTAGGATACGAGCAGTACTTC.

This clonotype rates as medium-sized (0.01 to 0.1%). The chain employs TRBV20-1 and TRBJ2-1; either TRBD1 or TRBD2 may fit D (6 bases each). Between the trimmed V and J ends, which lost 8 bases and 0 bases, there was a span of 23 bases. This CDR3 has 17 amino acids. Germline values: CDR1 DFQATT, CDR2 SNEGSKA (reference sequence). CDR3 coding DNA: TGCAGTCCAAGGGACTCGGGGGCCGTTGCCTCCTACAATGAGCAGTTCTTC. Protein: CSPRDSGAVASYNEQFF.